Below are 23 T cell receptor beta chains sequenced from a single sample in a study of identifying expanded T cells in peripheral blood (dated by TCRdb to 2018 to 2020). Library generation was performed with the immunoSEQ multiplex PCR assay. Drawn from immuneACCESS, this table holds only the in-frame rearrangements with V and J called that TCRdb kept. Clones are partly lost; checked studies trace under half to an unresolved V gene and leave the rest unexplained. The table for this sample lists around 100,000 clones; more than 85% of them were counted only once. The ten most abundant clones make up roughly 17% of the sample. Sequencing input: blood. All receptors come from a person aged 18-70 years in good health.

The chain uses TRBV7-9 and TRBJ1-5, with 9 bases lining up with TRBD1. Germline V gene sequence: CDR1 SEHNR, CDR2 FQNEAQ (reference sequence). V was pared by 5 bases and J by 6 bases, with 5 bases of the junction left unmatched. There are 14 residues in the CDR3. As DNA, the CDR3 is TGTGCCAGCAGCACCACAGGGGGCGGTCAGCCCCAGCATTTT. It encodes CASSTTGGGQPQHF.

The chain carries TRBV11-2 and TRBJ2-7, with D possibly matching TRBD1 (6 bases). Trimming stripped 4 bases from V and 5 bases from J, with 12 bases between. Germline V CDR1 and CDR2: SGHAT, FQNNGV. This CDR3 has 13 residues. CDR3 bases: TGTGCCAGCAGCTCCGGACAGTGGGACGAGCAGTACTTC. Encoded protein: CASSSGQWDEQYF.

This chain links TRBV27 with TRBJ2-3; D is ambiguous. Deletions cut 2 bases from V and 2 bases from J, with 11 bases between. CDR1 is MNHEY, CDR2 SMNVEV, per germline (reference sequence). This CDR3 region has 15 residues. The CDR3 is CASSLKGRTTDTQYF. The CDR3 bases are TGTGCCAGCAGTTTAAAGGGCAGGACCACAGATACGCAGTATTTT.

The chain is built from TRBV6-1 and TRBJ2-1; no clear D gene. The CDR3 has 12 residues. Trimming removed 4 bases at V and 4 bases at J, with 5 bases between. In germline, CDR1 is MNHNS, CDR2 SASEGT. The CDR3 loop is CASSGQYNEQFF. For the CDR3, the DNA is TGTGCCAGCAGTGGTCAATACAATGAGCAGTTCTTC.

The chain links TRBV18 to TRBJ1-1; perhaps TRBD1 as D (5 bases). The CDR3 loop spans 13 amino acids. Trimming removed 5 bases from V and 1 base from J, with 8 bases in between. Germline V gene lookup returns CDR1 KGHSH and CDR2 LQKENI. The CDR3 region has the DNA TGTGCCAGCTCAGCGACAGAGAACACTGAAGCTTTCTTT. It encodes CASSATENTEAFF.

The rearrangement joins TRBV4-1 to TRBJ2-7; 8 bases line up with TRBD1. Germline loops: CDR1 MGHRA, CDR2 YSYEKL. The CDR3 covers 15 residues. V dropped 4 bases and J dropped 2; count of bases not matched to a gene: 7. Here the CDR3 DNA reads TGCGCCAGCAGCCCAGGACAGGGCGGTACCTACGAGCAGTACTTC. Its protein is CASSPGQGGTYEQYF.

The chain employs TRBV7-9 and TRBJ2-2; no clear D gene. Germline lookup yields CDR1 SEHNR and CDR2 FQNEAQ (reference sequence). V was cut by 5 bases and J by 5 bases, with 12 bases left in between. CDR3 length: 14 amino acids. In DNA form, the CDR3 reads TGTGCCAGCAGCGCATACCTTACTACCGGGGAGCTGTTTTTT. This translates into CASSAYLTTGELFF.

The chain uses TRBV2 and TRBJ1-5, with 9 positions matching TRBD1. The CDR3 contains 15 residues. The germline gives CDR1 SNHLY, CDR2 FYNNEI. V shed 4 bases, J shed 3 bases, and the junction held 4 bases outside the gene matches. CDR3 bases: TGTGCCAGCAGTGTTACAGGGGGCTTCAATCAGCCCCAGCATTTT. This translates into CASSVTGGFNQPQHF.

V and J are TRBV7-2 and TRBJ1-2; 11 bases agree with TRBD1. This CDR3 contains 15 residues. CDR1 is SGHTA and CDR2 is FQGNSA in the germline V gene. Trimming took 5 bases from V and 8 from J; bases not matched to a gene: 10. CDR3 protein: CASSPGQGVRKGYTF. CDR3 in DNA: TGTGCCAGCAGCCCGGGACAGGGGGTCCGAAAGGGCTACACCTTC.

The chain joins TRBV14 to TRBJ2-4; 10 bases match TRBD1. The CDR3 runs to 17 residues. The V gene's germline CDR1 is SGHDN and CDR2 FVKESK. The junction had 9 bases not matched to a gene; V was cut back by 1 base and J by 6 bases. The CDR3: CASSQGQGALDLNIQYF. The CDR3 coding sequence is TGTGCCAGCAGCCAAGGACAGGGGGCCTTGGACCTAAACATTCAGTACTTC.

The J gene is TRBJ1-4, the V gene TRBV5-6; a possible D gene is TRBD1 (6 bases). The germline V gene has CDR1 SGHDT and CDR2 YYEEEE. V lost 4 bases, J lost 3 bases, and 16 bases lay in between. This CDR3 comprises 16 residues. CDR3 sequence: CASSGDLGGANEKLFF. In DNA form, the CDR3 reads TGTGCCAGCAGCGGGGACTTAGGGGGGGCTAATGAAAAACTGTTTTTT. Complete variable domain (other parts from reference TRBV5-6 and TRBJ1-4): DAGVTQSPTHLIKTRGQQVTLRCSPKSGHDTVSWYQQALGQGPQFIFQYYEEEERQRGNFPDRFSGHQFPNYSSELNVNALLLGDSALYLCASSGDLGGANEKLFFGSGTQLSVL.

A remark on this clone: The junction differs from germline at one of its ends, possibly a read error. The sample holds other DNA sequences that translate to the same CDR3. The CDR3 nucleotides read TGTGCATGGAATCGTCCTAATTCACCCCTCCACTTT. It specifies CAWNRPNSPLHF. The chain links TRBV30 to TRBJ1-6; unclear D gene. Germline values: CDR1 GTSNPN, CDR2 SVGIG (reference sequence). This CDR3 contains 12 residues.

The V and J genes are TRBV5-5 and TRBJ1-1; 9 bases agree with TRBD1. The CDR3 spans 12 residues. Germline V gene lookup returns CDR1 SGHKS and CDR2 YYEKEE (reference sequence). With V trimmed by 4 bases and J by 9 bases, 4 bases remained unmatched. CDR3 residues: CASSGTGLQAFF. The CDR3 nucleotides read TGTGCCAGCAGCGGGACAGGGTTACAAGCTTTCTTT.

This clone was observed once. The chain has TRBV4-2 and TRBJ1-6; D unresolved. The CDR3 has 16 residues. Germline V CDR1 and CDR2: LGHNA, YNFKEQ. V shed 0 bases and J shed 3 bases, with 9 bases lying between them. CDR3: CASSQEADFYNSPLHF. The CDR3 nucleotides are TGTGCCAGCAGCCAAGAGGCAGACTTCTATAATTCACCCCTCCACTTT.

The V and J genes are TRBV20-1 and TRBJ1-1; D remains unclear. The V and J ends lost 6 bases and 1 base respectively, with 6 bases between them. Germline CDR1 reads DFQATT; CDR2 reads SNEGSKA (reference sequence). The CDR3 runs to 11 residues. In DNA form, the CDR3 reads TGCAGTGCCGACCAGAACACTGAAGCTTTCTTT. Amino acids: CSADQNTEAFF.

As for this clone: At one of its ends the junction is not consistent with the germline gene, which may arise from a read error. The chain carries TRBV27 and TRBJ2-7; D may be TRBD1 or TRBD2 (5 bases each). The germline gives CDR1 MNHEY, CDR2 SMNVEV (reference sequence). This CDR3 contains 14 residues. CDR3 in amino acids: CASSISQEAYEQYF. In DNA, the CDR3 is TGTGCCAGCAGTATATCACAGGAGGCCTACGAGCAGTACTTC.

The genes are TRBV4-1 and TRBJ2-1, with 9 bases fitting TRBD2. J was trimmed by 6 bases and V by 6 bases; bases with no gene match: 9. This CDR3 has 15 residues. Germline values: CDR1 MGHRA, CDR2 YSYEKL. The CDR3 DNA follows: TGCGCCAGCAGGCTCCCGGGACTAGCTTCCAATGAGCAGTTCTTC. Translation: CASRLPGLASNEQFF.

The V and J genes are TRBV7-2 and TRBJ2-7; D is unclear. The V and J ends lost 1 base and 10 bases respectively, with 11 bases between them. The germline V gene encodes CDR1 SGHTA and CDR2 FQGNSA. The CDR3 contains 12 residues. CDR3 sequence reads: CASSLGRADQYF. CDR3 nucleotides: TGTGCCAGCAGCTTAGGCCGGGCTGATCAGTACTTC.

As DNA, the CDR3 is TGTGCCAGCAGCCCCACAGGGGGCGGTACCGGGGAGCTGTTTTTT. Protein sequence: CASSPTGGGTGELFF. This chain uses TRBV9 with TRBJ2-2; 9 positions agree with TRBD1. The V segment lost 4 bases and the J segment 5 bases; nucleotides outside the gene matches: 6. The germline gives CDR1 SGDLS, CDR2 YYNGEE. This CDR3 contains 15 residues.

This clone was seen more than once but under ten times. The J gene is TRBJ2-7, the V gene TRBV4-3; TRBD1 might be the D (6 bases). The CDR3 is made up of 15 amino acids. CDR1 is LGHNA and CDR2 is YSLEER in the germline V gene. The V end was cut by 0 bases, the J end by 2 bases, with 11 bases between. CDR3 DNA: TGCGCCAGCAGCCAAGATCATCCAGGGGCCTACGAGCAGTACTTC. This gives the protein CASSQDHPGAYEQYF.

This chain connects TRBV19 to TRBJ2-7, with D tentatively TRBD1 or TRBD2 (5 bases each). Germline V gives CDR1 LNHDA, CDR2 SQIVND (reference sequence). CDR3 length equals 15 residues. V was pared by 3 bases and J by 3 bases, with 15 bases between. The CDR3 nucleotides read TGTGCCAGTAGTATGGGTGGGGGACCCCTCTACGAGCAGTACTTC. This encodes CASSMGGGPLYEQYF.

This clone was picked up one time. The chain couples TRBV28 to TRBJ2-7; D unclear. Trimming stripped 3 bases from V and 7 bases from J, with 19 bases between. CDR3 length: 15 amino acids. From germline, CDR1 is MDHEN and CDR2 SYDVKM. CDR3 sequence: CASSFPGSLSWEQYF. The CDR3 DNA reads as TGTGCCAGCAGTTTCCCCGGGTCCCTCTCATGGGAGCAGTACTTC.

The V call is TRBV28, the J call TRBJ2-7; TRBD2 matches at 9 bases. This CDR3 comprises 17 residues. The V gene's germline CDR1 is MDHEN and CDR2 SYDVKM. The J segment lost 6 bases and the V segment lost 3 bases, leaving 15 bases of the junction unmatched. CDR3 DNA sequence: TGTGCCAGCAGTTTGGATAGGGAAGTCGGACTAGCGAGCGAGCAGTACTTC. Amino acids: CASSLDREVGLASEQYF.